This T cell receptor (beta chain) was identified in a study of human T cells and chemical hapten exposure (dated by TCRdb to the early 2020s). Concerning the study at large: For sensitization, 2% DPC in acetone was applied to a 2 cm by 2 cm area of upper inner arm skin. Weekly therapeutic DPC doses were additionally applied to the scalp of patients throughout the roughly 23-week study period. Twenty-nine alopecia patients gave blood for TCR sequencing at one to four time points (pre-sensitization, 2, 6 and 24 weeks). The patient cohort, mostly female, included alopecia areata with under or over 50% scalp involvement, alopecia totalis and alopecia universalis. Libraries were combined into a pool for sequencing, and differences in TCR yield between samples came mainly from small differences in library volumes within the pool. The study tracked peripheral blood TCR repertoire changes in vivo during primary and secondary sensitization to the hapten diphenylcyclopropenone (DPC) in alopecia patients. Patch testing on the upper back used Finn chambers containing 0.01% DPC, with scoring done after 6 days according to International Contact Dermatitis Research Group standards. Blood samples were taken from patients before sensitization (week 0) and then at 2, 6 and about 24 weeks after DPC sensitization.

The intended sense of this specimen's time point label: pre-sensitization, week 0. The sample's treatment or condition label, decoded: therapeutic diphenylcyclopropenone sensitization with weekly scalp DPC. Blood at each patch-test visit was drawn before the patch test was applied. Patients were considered eligible if aged 18 to 70, diagnosed with alopecia and deemed suitable for DPC therapy, and patients were excluded if pregnant. Total RNA was isolated from unfractionated whole blood collected in Tempus Blood RNA tubes. Libraries were prepared through RACE. The sequencing machine was a NextSeq 500. During library preparation, unique molecular identifiers were attached to individual cDNA molecules so that TCRs could be counted in a quantitative, reproducible way. Both TCR alpha and TCR beta chains were sequenced from each blood RNA sample. Per the original workflow: Samples had a median of roughly 91,000 TCRs, with a range from roughly 20,000 to 690,600. V, J and CDR3 annotation of the TCR reads was performed with the Decombinator software suite. For the PS versus PT1 abundance plots, all samples were subsampled to the same number of TCRs (28,000). TCRs were defined as expanded if absent before sensitization and observed at least eight times at the 2-week time point. TCRdb ran its own pipeline on the public reads, namely fastp trimming at Q25 and MiXCR clone calling, and kept in-frame beta chains. Records with the same CDR3 protein are collapsed into one entry carrying the most frequent genes and DNA. TCRdb assigned the V and J calls; the authors' analysis was not used. The sample records 60,000 or so distinct CDR3 sequences, roughly 10% of which are singletons. Roughly a tenth of the sample goes to the ten largest clones.

This clonotype was detected ten times or more. Its antigen specificity is not known. No quality values exist for individual bases; no much larger clone is one base distant. CDR1 SEHNR and CDR2 FQNEAQ were looked up in the germline V gene (reference sequence). The CDR3 runs 14 residues from the cysteine to the phenylalanine. CDR3 DNA only is kept here, 42 bases in frame from base 1. The trim is 9 bases for V and 1 base for J, with a gap of 15 bases between the germline ends. Study-wide conclusions, independent of this receptor: Because every patient had alopecia, a presumed autoimmune disease, the patients' immune response might differ from that of healthy individuals. A positive correlation was found between the number of PT1 expanded TCRs and patch test score, with significance reached at thresholds 8, 16 and 32 but not 4. Expanded TCRs formed significantly more large CDR3 similarity clusters than pre-sensitization or healthy control sets, consistent with antigen-driven responses. The number of TCRs above 1 in 1000 frequency did not change with DPC sensitization; there was no evidence of global repertoire structure alterations. After repeated subsampling, the strength of the expansion versus patch-test correlation and the threshold at which it became significant changed.

The V and J genes are TRBV7-9 and TRBJ2-5; the D segment could be TRBD1, given 6 matching bases. The specimen was whole blood, collected in connection with sensitization to the hapten diphenylcyclopropenone (DPC). The TCR comes from a man in his forties with alopecia areata. Some clones in this sample may be carry-over from other donors' samples. The base sequence is TGTGCCAGTTCGACAGGCGCCCGCCAAGAGACCCAGTACTTC. This encodes CASSTGARQETQYF. Beyond the CDR3, the reference TRBV7-9 and TRBJ2-5 genes provide the residues; the full variable domain reads: DTGVSQNPRHKITKRGQNVTFRCDPISEHNRLYWYRQTLGQGPEFLTYFQNEAQLEKSRLLSDRFSAERPKGSFSTLEIQRTEQGDSAMYLCASSTGARQETQYFGPGTRLLVL.